This TCR beta chain was recorded in a study of blood T cell repertoires in COVID-19. Study-level information: Samples representing acute and convalescent COVID-19 were sourced from the United States, Italy and Spain.

Individuals drawn from about two dozen US areas were roughly 18 to 100 years old. Two negative PCRs, clearance, or symptom resolution had been documented for recovered Cohort 3 donors. With V trimmed by 6 bases and J by 5 bases, 6 bases remained unmatched. The CDR3 sequence is 13 residues long. Sequenced by immunoSEQ multiplex PCR; TCRdb stores in-frame clones only, minus some. The top ten clones hold 9.2% of a sample with some 210,000 clones, roughly four fifths of them seen once. Sequenced sample: PBMCs or T cells enriched from blood (not recorded which). This chain uses TRBV12-3 or TRBV12-4 with TRBJ1-1; TRBD1 matches 7 bases. This sequence was found in a man aged 40-50 years who had recovered from COVID-19. CDR3 sequence reads: CASRVQGRTEAFF. The CDR3 bases are TGTGCCAGCAGGGTACAGGGGAGGACTGAAGCTTTCTTT.